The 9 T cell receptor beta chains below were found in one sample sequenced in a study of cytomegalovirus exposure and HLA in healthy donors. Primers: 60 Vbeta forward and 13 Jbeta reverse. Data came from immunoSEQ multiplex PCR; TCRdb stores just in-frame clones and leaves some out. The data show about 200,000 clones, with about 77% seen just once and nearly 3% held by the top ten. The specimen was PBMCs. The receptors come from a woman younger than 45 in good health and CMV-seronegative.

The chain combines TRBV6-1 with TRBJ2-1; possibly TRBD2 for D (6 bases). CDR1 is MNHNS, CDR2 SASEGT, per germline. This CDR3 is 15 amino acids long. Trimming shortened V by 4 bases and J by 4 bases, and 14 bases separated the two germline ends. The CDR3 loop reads CASSVHSGPYNEQFF. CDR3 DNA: TGTGCCAGCAGTGTTCATAGCGGCCCTTACAATGAGCAGTTCTTC.

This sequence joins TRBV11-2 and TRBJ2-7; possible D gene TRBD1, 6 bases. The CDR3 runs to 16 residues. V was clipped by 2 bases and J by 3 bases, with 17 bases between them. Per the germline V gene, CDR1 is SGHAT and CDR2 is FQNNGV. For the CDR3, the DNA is TGTGCCAGCAGCTTATCAGGGGACATCCTTTACTACGAGCAGTACTTC. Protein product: CASSLSGDILYYEQYF.

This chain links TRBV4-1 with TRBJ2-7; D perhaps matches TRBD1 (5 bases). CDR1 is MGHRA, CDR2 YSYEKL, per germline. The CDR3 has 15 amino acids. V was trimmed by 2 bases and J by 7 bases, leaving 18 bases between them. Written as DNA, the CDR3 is TGCGCCAGCAGCCAAAGAGAAGCCAGGGTGGAAGAGCAGTACTTC. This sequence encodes CASSQREARVEEQYF.

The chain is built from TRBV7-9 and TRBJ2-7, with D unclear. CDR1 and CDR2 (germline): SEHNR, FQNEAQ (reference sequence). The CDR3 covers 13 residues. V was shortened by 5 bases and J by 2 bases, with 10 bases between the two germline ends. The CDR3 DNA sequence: TGTGCCAGCAGCCCCGGTCCTACCTACGAGCAGTACTTC. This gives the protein CASSPGPTYEQYF.

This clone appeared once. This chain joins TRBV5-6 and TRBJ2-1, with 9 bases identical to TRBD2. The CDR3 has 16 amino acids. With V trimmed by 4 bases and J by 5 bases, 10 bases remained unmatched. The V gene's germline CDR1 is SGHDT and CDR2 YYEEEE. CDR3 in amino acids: CASSPLAGEWNNEQFF. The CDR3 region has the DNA TGTGCCAGCAGCCCATTAGCGGGAGAGTGGAACAATGAGCAGTTCTTC.

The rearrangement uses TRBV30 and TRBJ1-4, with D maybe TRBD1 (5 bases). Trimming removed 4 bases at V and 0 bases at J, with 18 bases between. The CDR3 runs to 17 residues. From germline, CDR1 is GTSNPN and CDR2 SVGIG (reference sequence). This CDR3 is CAWKAGPLLPTNEKLFF. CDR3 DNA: TGTGCCTGGAAGGCAGGGCCGCTGCTCCCAACTAATGAAAAACTGTTTTTT.

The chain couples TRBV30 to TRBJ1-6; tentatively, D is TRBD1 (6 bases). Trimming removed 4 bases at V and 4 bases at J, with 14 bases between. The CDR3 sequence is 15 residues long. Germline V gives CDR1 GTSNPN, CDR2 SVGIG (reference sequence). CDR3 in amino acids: CAWTPGTFYNSPLHF. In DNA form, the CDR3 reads TGTGCCTGGACCCCCGGGACATTTTATAATTCACCCCTCCACTTT.

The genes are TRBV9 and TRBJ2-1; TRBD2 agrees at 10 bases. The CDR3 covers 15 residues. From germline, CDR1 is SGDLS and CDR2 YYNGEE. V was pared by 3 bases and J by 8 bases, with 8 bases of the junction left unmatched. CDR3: CASSEGGLAIDEQFF. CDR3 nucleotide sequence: TGTGCCAGCAGCGAGGGGGGACTAGCGATAGATGAGCAGTTCTTC.

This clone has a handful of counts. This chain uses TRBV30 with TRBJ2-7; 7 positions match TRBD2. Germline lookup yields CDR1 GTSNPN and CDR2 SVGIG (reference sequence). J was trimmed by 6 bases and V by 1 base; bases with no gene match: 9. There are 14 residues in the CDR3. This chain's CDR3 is CAWSGGLAAPEQYF. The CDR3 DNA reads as TGTGCCTGGAGTGGAGGTCTAGCGGCCCCCGAGCAGTACTTC.